Below, one TCR beta chain is given with its context. The ends lost 6 bases at V and 4 bases at J; junction bases unmatched: 4. This CDR3 spans 13 amino acids. Original methodology: Amplification with reference gene primers provided the estimates of nucleated cell counts. Profiling relied on immunoSEQ multiplex PCR, and the TCRdb table lists in-frame clones only, not all of them. V and J calls and clone size are copied from that table; D and trimming were computed from the DNA. The table has about 240,000 clones, about 91% seen once; the top ten hold just over 2.5%. This entry is derived from a study of blood T cell repertoires in COVID-19. Study in general: Sources were T cells, B-cell-depleted T cells, or PBMCs; the material itself was cDNA or gDNA.

Participant reports of clinical history set cohort assignment. The receptor's source is a woman aged 30 to 39 with acute COVID-19. V is TRBV12-3 or TRBV12-4 and J is TRBJ1-1, with TRBD1 matching over 8 bases. Sequencing used PBMCs or T cells enriched from blood (not recorded which). Here the CDR3 reads CASRNTGGTEAFF. The CDR3 bases are TGTGCCAGCAGGAACACAGGGGGCACTGAAGCTTTCTTT.